Shown below are 32 T cell receptor beta chains from a single sample sequenced in a study of T cell responses to AZD1222 COVID-19 vaccine. Using immunoSEQ multiplex PCR, the repertoire was profiled, and TCRdb retains in-frame clones only, with some absent. Of 100,000 to 120,000 clones in the sample, about 90% were seen once. The specimen comprised peripheral blood, sampled 28 days after the second AZD1222 dose. Every receptor here comes from an adult who received the AZD1222 COVID-19 vaccine.

The chain joins TRBV6-5 to TRBJ2-3; tentatively, D is TRBD1 (6 bases). The CDR3 contains 15 residues. The V gene lost 6 bases and the J gene lost 1 base, with 14 bases spanning the gap. From germline, CDR1 is MNHEY and CDR2 SVGAGI. The DNA for the CDR3 is TGTGCCAGCAGGTTACAGGGTCATGGCACAGATACGCAGTATTTT. Its protein product is CASRLQGHGTDTQYF.

The chain recombines TRBV19 with TRBJ1-5; 7 positions agree with TRBD1. Germline values: CDR1 LNHDA, CDR2 SQIVND (reference sequence). This CDR3 is built from 14 residues. V trimming: 5 bases; J trimming: 4 bases; junction bases outside the gene matches: 5. CDR3 in amino acids: CASSPTGKNQPQHF. The CDR3 bases are TGTGCCAGTAGTCCGACAGGGAAAAATCAGCCCCAGCATTTT. The full variable domain, in which reference TRBV19 and TRBJ1-5 provide the parts outside the CDR3, is DGGITQSPKYLFRKEGQNVTLSCEQNLNHDAMYWYRQDPGQGLRLIYYSQIVNDFQKGDIAEGYSVSREKKESFPLTVTSAQKNPTAFYLCASSPTGKNQPQHFGDGTRLSIL.

The chain carries TRBV28 and TRBJ2-7; D gene unclear. V was clipped by 6 bases and J by 4 bases, with 10 bases between them. This CDR3 spans 12 amino acids. The germline CDR1 and CDR2 sequences are MDHEN and SYDVKM. In DNA form, the CDR3 reads TGTGCCAGCAGCGGGTATTTGTACGAGCAGTACTTC. It is translated as CASSGYLYEQYF.

The V call is TRBV2, the J call TRBJ1-2; TRBD1 is a possible D gene (5 bases). The CDR3 is 14 amino acids. CDR1 is SNHLY, CDR2 FYNNEI, per germline. V gave up 2 bases and J gave up 0 bases, with 7 bases separating them. The CDR3 nucleotides are TGTGCCAGCAGTGAACTCAGGGCTAACTATGGCTACACCTTC. Its translation is CASSELRANYGYTF. Variable domain in full (rest from reference TRBV2 and TRBJ1-2): EPEVTQTPSHQVTQMGQEVILRCVPISNHLYFYWYRQILGQKVEFLVSFYNNEISEKSEIFDDQFSVERPDGSNFTLKIRSTKLEDSAMYFCASSELRANYGYTFGSGTRLTVV.

The chain joins TRBV12-3 or TRBV12-4 to TRBJ1-5; D is unresolved. CDR3 length: 11 amino acids. The germline V and J ends were trimmed by 4 bases and 9 bases, with 7 bases remaining between them. Here the CDR3 DNA reads TGTGCCAGCAGTTCGGGGAGGCCCCAGCATTTT. It translates to CASSSGRPQHF.

This sequence joins TRBV4-1 and TRBJ2-7, with 12 bases identical to TRBD2. This CDR3 has 15 amino acids. With 2 bases clipped from V and 3 bases from J, the junction kept 2 bases outside the gene matches. Germline CDR1 and CDR2: MGHRA and YSYEKL. CDR3 residues: CASSQRTSGNYEQYF. CDR3 nucleotides: TGCGCCAGCAGCCAAAGGACTAGCGGGAACTACGAGCAGTACTTC.

The V gene is TRBV13, the J gene TRBJ1-3, with D unresolved. V lost 8 bases and J 1 base, leaving 9 bases between the germline ends. The CDR3 runs to 13 residues. The germline CDR1 and CDR2 sequences are PRHDT and FYEKMQ (reference sequence). In DNA, the CDR3 is TGTGCCAGCGGAGGGTTATCTGGAAACACCATATATTTT. As protein: CASGGLSGNTIYF.

The rearrangement links TRBV5-1 to TRBJ2-2, with 7 bases identical to TRBD1. The trim removed 4 bases at V and 4 bases at J, leaving 7 bases unmatched. CDR1 SGHRS and CDR2 YFSETQ come from the germline V gene. This CDR3 is built from 15 residues. CDR3 sequence: CASSPQGVSTGELFF. The CDR3 DNA is TGCGCCAGCAGCCCTCAGGGGGTCTCCACCGGGGAGCTGTTTTTT.

The V and J genes are TRBV5-1 and TRBJ2-1, with D possibly TRBD1 on 6 matching bases. In germline, CDR1 is SGHRS, CDR2 YFSETQ. V lost 4 bases, J lost 0 bases, and 14 bases lay in between. The CDR3 consists of 16 residues. The CDR3 DNA reads as TGCGCCAGCAGCCCTCAGACAGGCATCTCCTACAATGAGCAGTTCTTC. This sequence encodes CASSPQTGISYNEQFF.

This chain uses TRBV5-1 with TRBJ2-3; D perhaps matches TRBD1 (6 bases). Germline loops: CDR1 SGHRS, CDR2 YFSETQ. This CDR3 contains 15 residues. V was shortened by 0 bases and J by 1 base, with 9 bases between the two germline ends. Here the CDR3 DNA reads TGCGCCAGCAGCTTGGCAGGGGAACGCACAGATACGCAGTATTTT. Translated, it gives CASSLAGERTDTQYF.

This chain joins TRBV4-2 and TRBJ2-1; 8 bases agree with TRBD2. This CDR3 region has 16 residues. Unmatched junction bases numbered 5, after V lost 1 base and J lost 3 bases. Germline CDR1 is LGHNA and CDR2 is YNFKEQ. The CDR3 region has the DNA TGTGCCAGCAGCCAAGCCAGCGGGGGCCTCTACAATGAGCAGTTCTTC. This codes for CASSQASGGLYNEQFF.

The V gene is TRBV7-3, the J gene TRBJ2-2; 10 bases line up with TRBD1. CDR1 SGHTA and CDR2 FQGTGA come from the germline V gene. V lost 5 bases to trimming and J lost 1 base; unmatched junction nucleotides: 4. This CDR3 has 16 residues. For the CDR3, the DNA is TGTGCCAGCAGCGCAGGACAGGGGGGGAACACCGGGGAGCTGTTTTTT. It yields the protein CASSAGQGGNTGELFF.

The CDR3 nucleotides are TGTGCCAGCCGCGGACCCGGGTCGGCTGAAGCTTTCTTT. This codes for CASRGPGSAEAFF. V is TRBV6-5 and J is TRBJ1-1; D is ambiguous. Germline-derived CDR1 and CDR2 are MNHEY and SVGAGI. This CDR3 comprises 13 residues. Trimming took 8 bases from V and 6 from J, leaving 16 bases between them.

V usage is TRBV7-2 and J usage is TRBJ2-3, with TRBD2 matching over 11 bases. J was trimmed by 6 bases and V by 3 bases; bases with no gene match: 5. Per the germline V gene, CDR1 is SGHTA and CDR2 is FQGNSA. The CDR3 covers 15 residues. CDR3 DNA: TGTGCCAGCAGCTTTCTAGCGGGGGGAAAGGATACGCAGTATTTT. This codes for CASSFLAGGKDTQYF.

V and J are TRBV7-7 and TRBJ2-1, with 8 bases fitting TRBD1. This CDR3 region has 15 residues. Germline CDR1 SSHAT, CDR2 FNYEAQ (reference sequence). V was clipped by 6 bases and J by 4 bases; unmatched bases: 8. This chain's CDR3 is CASSPRTGIYNEQFF. The CDR3 bases are TGTGCCAGCAGTCCCAGGACAGGGATATACAATGAGCAGTTCTTC.

CDR3 coding DNA: TGTGCCAGCAGATCGGGCAGGATCCCCTCCTATAATTCACCCCTCCACTTT. The encoded protein is CASRSGRIPSYNSPLHF. The chain uses TRBV11-2 and TRBJ1-6; D ambiguous. Trimming left V 6 bases short and J 0 bases short, with 15 bases between. Germline CDR1 and CDR2: SGHAT and FQNNGV. CDR3 length: 17 residues.

The rearrangement uses TRBV27 and TRBJ2-2; D may be TRBD1 (6 bases). From germline, CDR1 is MNHEY and CDR2 SMNVEV (reference sequence). CDR3 length: 15 residues. V was clipped by 5 bases and J by 2 bases, with 12 bases between them. Written as DNA, the CDR3 is TGTGCCAGCAGTATAACGACAGGAAACACCGGGGAGCTGTTTTTT. As protein: CASSITTGNTGELFF.

The V gene is TRBV4-1, the J gene TRBJ1-1; 7 bases align to TRBD1. The V segment lost 1 base and the J segment 3 bases; nucleotides outside the gene matches: 8. This CDR3 has 16 residues. Per germline, CDR1 MGHRA and CDR2 YSYEKL. Here the CDR3 reads CASSQGAGTEHTEAFF. Written as DNA, the CDR3 is TGCGCCAGCAGCCAAGGTGCCGGGACAGAACACACTGAAGCTTTCTTT.

The chain is built from TRBV7-3 and TRBJ1-1, with TRBD1 matching 7 bases. J lost 4 bases, V lost 2 bases, and 4 bases had no gene match. CDR1 SGHTA and CDR2 FQGTGA come from the germline V gene. The CDR3 extends over 14 amino acids. CDR3 residues: CASSLGPGGTEAFF. The CDR3 DNA is TGTGCCAGCAGCTTAGGGCCAGGGGGCACTGAAGCTTTCTTT.

This rearrangement joins TRBV6-5 to TRBJ1-3; tentative D call: TRBD1 (5 bases). CDR1 MNHEY and CDR2 SVGAGI come from the germline V gene. CDR3 length: 14 residues. V shed 8 bases and J shed 0 bases, with 11 bases lying between them. The CDR3 nucleotides are TGTGCCAGCCGGGACCGGAGCTCTGGAAACACCATATATTTT. Protein sequence: CASRDRSSGNTIYF.

The chain carries TRBV5-1 and TRBJ2-3; no firm D call. Trimming cost V 1 base and J 4 bases, with 19 bases left between them. Germline values: CDR1 SGHRS, CDR2 YFSETQ. CDR3 length: 17 residues. CDR3 nucleotide sequence: TGCGCCAGCAGCTTGACCACCGACTGGACCTCGTCAGATACGCAGTATTTT. Protein: CASSLTTDWTSSDTQYF. Variable domain in full (rest from reference TRBV5-1 and TRBJ2-3): KAGVTQTPRYLIKTRGQQVTLSCSPISGHRSVSWYQQTPGQGLQFLFEYFSETQRNKGNFPGRFSGRQFSNSRSEMNVSTLELGDSALYLCASSLTTDWTSSDTQYFGPGTRLTVL.

The chain links TRBV6-5 to TRBJ2-5; D possibly corresponds to TRBD1 (6 bases). There are 13 residues in the CDR3. Trimming took off 2 bases at V and 4 bases at J, with 8 bases between the two ends. Germline loops: CDR1 MNHEY, CDR2 SVGAGI. CDR3: CASSYSRGETQYF. Here the CDR3 DNA reads TGTGCCAGCAGTTACAGCAGGGGAGAGACCCAGTACTTC.

The genes are TRBV19 and TRBJ1-1; D unclear. V dropped 7 bases and J dropped 6 bases, with 18 bases sitting between them. The length of the CDR3 is 14 residues. Germline loops: CDR1 LNHDA, CDR2 SQIVND (reference sequence). This CDR3 reads CASTPRVLGSEAFF. CDR3 DNA: TGTGCCAGTACCCCTCGGGTGTTAGGGTCTGAAGCTTTCTTT. Together with reference TRBV19 and TRBJ1-1, the CDR3 gives the full variable domain: DGGITQSPKYLFRKEGQNVTLSCEQNLNHDAMYWYRQDPGQGLRLIYYSQIVNDFQKGDIAEGYSVSREKKESFPLTVTSAQKNPTAFYLCASTPRVLGSEAFFGQGTRLTVV.

This clone has only one observation. This rearrangement joins TRBV4-1 to TRBJ1-4; D gene ambiguous. V lost 2 bases, J lost 5 bases, and 6 bases lay in between. Looked up from germline, CDR1 is MGHRA and CDR2 is YSYEKL. The CDR3 is 13 amino acids. This chain's CDR3 is CASSQWRNEKLFF. The DNA of the CDR3 is TGCGCCAGCAGCCAATGGAGGAATGAAAAACTGTTTTTT.

The chain recombines TRBV5-1 with TRBJ2-5; the match to TRBD2 covers 15 bases. With 2 bases clipped from V and 3 bases from J, the junction kept 2 bases outside the gene matches. CDR3 length: 16 amino acids. Germline V gives CDR1 SGHRS, CDR2 YFSETQ. The CDR3 DNA sequence: TGCGCCAGCAGCTTCGGGACTAGCGGGGGGAAAGAGACCCAGTACTTC. Amino acids: CASSFGTSGGKETQYF. Based on the CDR3 plus reference TRBV5-1 and TRBJ2-5, the full variable domain is KAGVTQTPRYLIKTRGQQVTLSCSPISGHRSVSWYQQTPGQGLQFLFEYFSETQRNKGNFPGRFSGRQFSNSRSEMNVSTLELGDSALYLCASSFGTSGGKETQYFGPGTRLLVL.

The V and J genes are TRBV27 and TRBJ2-7; 10 bases match TRBD2. CDR1 is MNHEY and CDR2 is SMNVEV in the germline V gene (reference sequence). The V gene end was trimmed by 5 bases and the J gene end by 2 bases; junction bases not matched to a gene: 9. The CDR3 runs to 16 residues. This CDR3 reads CASSNSLAGATYEQYF. The CDR3 DNA sequence: TGTGCCAGCAGTAATTCCCTAGCGGGGGCCACCTACGAGCAGTACTTC.

The chain links TRBV6-5 to TRBJ1-5; D might be TRBD1 (5 bases). Germline CDR1 and CDR2: MNHEY and SVGAGI. V lost 1 base, J lost 0 bases, and 10 bases lay in between. CDR3 size: 16 residues. For the CDR3, the DNA is TGTGCCAGCAGTTACTGGGGCCCCTATAGCAATCAGCCCCAGCATTTT. This codes for CASSYWGPYSNQPQHF.

The chain links TRBV25-1 to TRBJ2-1; 9 bases are a match to TRBD2. The germline V gene encodes CDR1 MGHDK and CDR2 SYGVNS. The CDR3 covers 17 residues. The V segment lost 2 bases and the J segment 5 bases; nucleotides outside the gene matches: 10. The CDR3 region is CASSEPGGGDFDNEQFF. The CDR3, as DNA: TGTGCCAGCAGTGAACCGGGCGGGGGGGACTTTGACAATGAGCAGTTCTTC.

The chain links TRBV5-6 to TRBJ2-1; no clear D. Germline V lookup: CDR1 SGHDT, CDR2 YYEEEE. V was clipped by 2 bases and J by 8 bases, with 5 bases between them. This CDR3 is 11 amino acids long. The CDR3 loop is CASSFLDEQFF. CDR3 nucleotide sequence: TGTGCCAGCAGCTTCTTGGATGAGCAGTTCTTC.

The V call is TRBV5-5, the J call TRBJ1-5, with D tentatively TRBD1 (5 bases). Germline CDR1 SGHKS, CDR2 YYEKEE (reference sequence). The CDR3 consists of 19 residues. V lost 3 bases, J lost 0 bases, and 22 bases lay in between. Written as DNA, the CDR3 is TGTGCCAGCAGCTGGGGGATCTCAGGTTTGCGGTTTAGCAATCAGCCCCAGCATTTT. Its protein product is CASSWGISGLRFSNQPQHF.

The chain carries TRBV4-2 and TRBJ2-2; 12 bases line up with TRBD2. With V trimmed by 4 bases and J by 4 bases, 7 bases remained unmatched. The germline V gene has CDR1 LGHNA and CDR2 YNFKEQ. The CDR3 spans 17 residues. DNA of the CDR3: TGTGCCAGCAGCCCATCTAGCGGGAGGGGAGCCACCGGGGAGCTGTTTTTT. Amino acid sequence: CASSPSSGRGATGELFF.

The chain has TRBV5-1 and TRBJ2-2, with TRBD1 matching over 11 bases. Germline CDR1 SGHRS, CDR2 YFSETQ. V gave up 2 bases and J gave up 5 bases; unmatched junction bases: 2. This CDR3 region has 15 residues. The DNA for the CDR3 is TGCGCCAGCAGCTTTGGGACAGGGGGGACCGGGGAGCTGTTTTTT. Protein product: CASSFGTGGTGELFF.